The next 25 T cell receptor beta chains were all read from a single sample in a study of Graves' ophthalmopathy and Graves' hyperthyroidism. Transcripts of RNA were the source for amplifying TCR beta CDR3 regions. Amplification began with first-round RT-PCR using HTBI primers, then second-round multiplex PCR was performed. TCRdb independently ran MiXCR on the multiplex PCR reads; one entry per CDR3 protein. The sample includes approximately 480,000 distinct CDR3 sequences, approximately 14% seen only once; the top ten take about a tenth. Sequencing used blood. Source of these receptors: a woman aged 25 to 39 with Graves' ophthalmopathy.

Concerning this clonotype itself: This may stem from a read error, because a much larger clone lies one nucleotide away. The chain employs TRBV29-1 and TRBJ1-2; D remains unclear. The germline V and J ends were trimmed by 2 bases and 5 bases, with 3 bases remaining between them. The CDR3 sequence is 10 residues long. Germline values: CDR1 SQVTM, CDR2 ANQGSEA. CDR3 sequence reads: CSVEQYGYTF. The CDR3 nucleotides are TGCAGCGTTGAACAGTATGGCTACACCTTC.

Many counts were recorded for this clonotype. The V and J genes are TRBV18 and TRBJ1-1, with 8 bases that match TRBD1. The ends lost 3 bases at V and 5 bases at J; junction bases unmatched: 5. Germline assignment: CDR1 KGHSH and CDR2 LQKENI. This CDR3 region has 14 residues. CDR3 loop: CASSPYRGGTEAFF. The CDR3 coding sequence is TGTGCCAGCTCACCTTACAGGGGGGGGACTGAAGCTTTCTTT.

This clonotype showed up many times. V and J are TRBV5-6 and TRBJ2-4; 7 nucleotides agree with TRBD1. After removal of 4 bases from V and 4 bases from J, the junction contained 8 bases not matched to a gene. Germline V gene lookup returns CDR1 SGHDT and CDR2 YYEEEE. There are 15 residues in the CDR3. CDR3 nucleotides: TGTGCCAGCAGCACGACCGGGACAGTTAAAAACATTCAGTACTTC. This encodes CASSTTGTVKNIQYF.

Many counts were recorded for this clonotype. The rearrangement links TRBV27 to TRBJ2-7, with D possibly matching TRBD1 (5 bases). Germline lookup yields CDR1 MNHEY and CDR2 SMNVEV (reference sequence). The germline V and J ends were trimmed by 4 bases and 6 bases, with 16 bases remaining between them. CDR3 size: 14 residues. The CDR3 coding sequence is TGTGCCAGCAGTTCAGGGCAGGCCTACTTCGAGCAGTACTTC. It specifies CASSSGQAYFEQYF.

The V call is TRBV28, the J call TRBJ2-3, with D possibly TRBD1 on 6 matching bases. Trimming removed 10 bases from V and 6 bases from J, with 14 bases in between. The germline gives CDR1 MDHEN, CDR2 SYDVKM. The CDR3 sequence is 12 residues long. The CDR3 reads CATGRGSDTQYF. The CDR3 bases are TGTGCCACAGGCAGGGGCTCGGATACGCAGTATTTT.

This clonotype was picked up many times. The gene calls are TRBV12-3 or TRBV12-4 and TRBJ1-5, with 7 nucleotides matching TRBD1. V lost 5 bases to trimming and J lost 6 bases; unmatched junction nucleotides: 13. The CDR3 has 16 residues. In nucleotides, the CDR3 is TGTGCCAGCAGTCCAATGTTTGGGCAGGGGGGTCAGCCCCAGCATTTT. It specifies CASSPMFGQGGQPQHF.

This clonotype was found once. This rearrangement joins TRBV27 to TRBJ2-5; TRBD2 matches 11 bases. Germline trimming cut 4 bases from V and 2 bases from J; bases unmatched to any gene: 3. Germline V gene sequence: CDR1 MNHEY, CDR2 SMNVEV (reference sequence). The CDR3 has 15 amino acids. CDR3 region: CASSSGLAAQETQYF. CDR3 sequence (DNA): TGTGCCAGCAGTTCGGGACTAGCGGCACAAGAGACCCAGTACTTC.

This clonotype has a count of ten or more. The chain links TRBV6-1 to TRBJ1-2, with 7 bases matching TRBD1. The germline gives CDR1 MNHNS, CDR2 SASEGT. The CDR3 runs to 13 residues. After removal of 6 bases from V and 2 bases from J, the junction contained 3 bases not matched to a gene. The chain's CDR3 is CASSSQGNYGYTF. In nucleotides, the CDR3 is TGTGCCAGCAGCTCACAGGGGAACTATGGCTACACCTTC.

This clonotype appeared many times. CDR3 region: CASSPWGQSSEAFF. The CDR3 DNA reads as TGTGCCAGCAGTCCATGGGGACAGTCTAGTGAAGCTTTCTTT. V and J are TRBV6-5 and TRBJ1-1; TRBD1 matches at 7 bases. The CDR3 is 14 residues long. Germline loops: CDR1 MNHEY, CDR2 SVGAGI. V gave up 5 bases and J gave up 7 bases; unmatched junction bases: 10.

The sample holds many counts of this clonotype. The chain has TRBV5-1 and TRBJ2-5, with D perhaps matching TRBD1 or TRBD2 (5 bases each). The V gene lost 4 bases and the J gene lost 1 base, with 14 bases spanning the gap. The CDR3 loop spans 15 amino acids. Germline V gene data show CDR1 as SGHRS and CDR2 as YFSETQ. This CDR3 reads CASSVGDAPQETQYF. The CDR3 DNA follows: TGCGCCAGCAGCGTGGGGGACGCCCCCCAAGAGACCCAGTACTTC.

This chain links TRBV7-9 with TRBJ1-2; weak D call: TRBD1 (6 bases). V was pared by 2 bases and J by 12 bases, with 19 bases between. Germline loops: CDR1 SEHNR, CDR2 FQNEAQ (reference sequence). The CDR3 has 14 amino acids. In DNA form, the CDR3 reads TGTGCCAGCAGCTTATCGGGGGGCAGTACTATTAACACCTTC. This translates into CASSLSGGSTINTF.

This clonotype was picked up many times. V is TRBV2 and J is TRBJ2-7; D perhaps matches TRBD1 (5 bases). CDR3 size: 14 residues. With 7 bases removed from V and 5 bases from J, the gap between germline ends came to 18 bases. Germline V gene data show CDR1 as SNHLY and CDR2 as FYNNEI. CDR3 residues: CASTAHTGVNEQYF. DNA of the CDR3: TGTGCCAGCACAGCCCACACAGGCGTCAACGAGCAGTACTTC.

The chain's CDR3 is CASSLVPTGNTEAFF. The CDR3, as DNA: TGTGCCAGCAGCTTAGTACCGACAGGGAACACTGAAGCTTTCTTT. V usage is TRBV7-8 and J usage is TRBJ1-1, with TRBD1 as a possible D gene (6 bases). Per the germline V gene, CDR1 is SGHVS and CDR2 is FQNEAQ. This CDR3 has 15 amino acids. V was pared by 1 base and J by 1 base, with 10 bases between. Combining the CDR3 with reference TRBV7-8 and TRBJ1-1 gives the whole variable domain GAGVSQSPRYKVAKRGQDVALRCDPISGHVSLFWYQQALGQGPEFLTYFQNEAQLDKSGLPSDRFFAERPEGSVSTLKIQRTQQEDSAVYLCASSLVPTGNTEAFFGQGTRLTVV.

The chain joins TRBV7-9 to TRBJ2-7; no firm D call. The germline V gene has CDR1 SEHNR and CDR2 FQNEAQ (reference sequence). The CDR3 covers 15 residues. V lost 5 bases and J 0 bases, leaving 14 bases between the germline ends. DNA for the CDR3: TGTGCCAGCAGCCACCCTCTCGGGCTCTCCTACGAGCAGTACTTC. This encodes CASSHPLGLSYEQYF.

This clonotype was seen ten or more times. This rearrangement joins TRBV28 to TRBJ1-5; D remains unclear. This CDR3 is built from 14 residues. V was pared by 7 bases and J by 9 bases, with 19 bases between. From germline, CDR1 is MDHEN and CDR2 SYDVKM. This CDR3 reads CASIPGPGLWPQHF. The CDR3 coding sequence is TGTGCCAGCATTCCGGGCCCAGGCCTTTGGCCCCAGCATTTT.

V usage is TRBV15 and J usage is TRBJ2-7; TRBD1 matches 11 bases. The CDR3 spans 17 residues. Trimming took 4 bases from V and 1 from J; bases not matched to a gene: 9. Per germline, CDR1 LNHNV and CDR2 YYDKDF (reference sequence). The CDR3 sequence: CATSTTVRDRGSYEQYV. CDR3 bases: TGTGCCACCAGCACCACAGTCCGGGACAGGGGGTCCTACGAGCAGTACGTC.

This clonotype was counted a few times. V is TRBV2 and J is TRBJ2-5; a weak D match, TRBD2 (6 bases). Germline CDR1 is SNHLY and CDR2 is FYNNEI. The CDR3 has 13 residues. V dropped 8 bases and J dropped 4 bases, with 14 bases sitting between them. The chain's CDR3 is CASYPPGVETQYF. The CDR3 DNA is TGTGCCAGCTACCCCCCGGGGGTAGAGACCCAGTACTTC.

Ten or more counts support this clonotype. This rearrangement joins TRBV15 to TRBJ1-2; no firm D call. Germline V CDR1 and CDR2: LNHNV, YYDKDF (reference sequence). The CDR3 consists of 13 residues. V shed 0 bases and J shed 6 bases, with 8 bases lying between them. CDR3 sequence: CATSRDEQNGYTF. The CDR3 DNA is TGTGCCACCAGCAGAGACGAGCAGAATGGCTACACCTTC.

This clonotype was counted only a few times. The junction departs from the called germline gene at one end, perhaps through a read error. The V call is TRBV6-4, the J call TRBJ1-6, with D possibly being TRBD1 (5 bases). Germline V lookup: CDR1 MRHNA, CDR2 SNTAGT. The CDR3 has 14 amino acids. The CDR3 loop is CASTSDSLNSHLHF. CDR3 nucleotides: TGTGCCAGCACCAGCGACAGCTTGAATTCACACCTCCACTTT.

This sequence joins TRBV6-2 or TRBV6-3 and TRBJ1-1; the D is unclear. CDR3 size: 13 residues. Trimming took off 10 bases at V and 7 bases at J, with 19 bases between the two ends. Germline V gives CDR1 MNHEY, CDR2 SVGEGT. The CDR3 DNA reads TGTGCCATCGCCCCTGGACGAACAGTTGAAGCTTTCTTT. This sequence encodes CAIAPGRTVEAFF.

This clonotype showed up just a few times. V gene TRBV5-1 combines with J gene TRBJ2-5; weak D call: TRBD1 (6 bases). The CDR3 is made up of 14 amino acids. Germline assignment: CDR1 SGHRS and CDR2 YFSETQ. V dropped 5 bases and J dropped 2 bases, with 13 bases sitting between them. CDR3 DNA: TGCGCCAGCAGAAGACAGGATTCACAAGAGACCCAGTACTTC. This sequence encodes CASRRQDSQETQYF.

For this clonotype: This may be a read error: a much more frequent sequence differs by one nucleotide. The V call is TRBV28, the J call TRBJ2-6; D call uncertain. The CDR3 runs 12 residues. V was trimmed by 6 bases and J by 2 bases, leaving 2 bases between them. The germline V gene encodes CDR1 MDHEN and CDR2 SYDVKM. For the CDR3, the DNA is TGTGCCAGCAGGGCTGGGGCCAACGTCCTGACTTTC. Amino acids: CASRAGANVLTF.

Concerning this clonotype itself: At one of its ends the junction is not consistent with the germline gene, which may arise from a read error. The chain recombines TRBV28 with TRBJ1-1; unclear D gene. CDR1 MDHEN and CDR2 SYDVKM come from the germline V gene. This CDR3 is 12 amino acids long. In DNA form, the CDR3 reads TGTGCCAGCGACGGGCTGAAGACTGAAGCTTTCTTT. This codes for CASDGLKTEAFF.

The table lists this clonotype with many counts. This chain links TRBV20-1 with TRBJ1-2; D is ambiguous. Trimming took 2 bases from V and 4 from J, leaving 14 bases between them. The CDR3 is 14 residues long. CDR1 DFQATT and CDR2 SNEGSKA come from the germline V gene (reference sequence). The CDR3 loop reads CSARQWSGIYGYTF. In DNA, the CDR3 is TGCAGTGCTAGACAGTGGTCAGGCATCTATGGCTACACCTTC.

This clonotype was seen ten or more times. The V gene is TRBV12-3 or TRBV12-4, the J gene TRBJ1-2; D is perhaps TRBD1 (5 bases). With 5 bases removed from V and 1 base from J, the gap between germline ends came to 8 bases. The CDR3 runs to 13 residues. The CDR3 nucleotides are TGTGCCAGCAGTCCAGACAGTAACTATGGCTACACCTTC. It is translated as CASSPDSNYGYTF.